The clone carrying this TCR beta chain is a singleton in its sample. Its antigen is still unknown. This entry comes from a study of T cell responses to AZD1222 COVID-19 vaccine. Study-level points and caveats: CD4 TCRs covered the whole spike, strongest at regions 160-218 and 743-854. Repertoires were collected only later (after the peak T cell response had occurred). White British people made up most donors, females outnumbered males, and clonal diversity was possibly underestimated. The reported proportion of spike-specific TCRs targeting unmutated variant regions was nearly half.

CDR1 is LNHNV, CDR2 YYDKDF, per germline (reference sequence). The V and J ends lost 7 bases and 0 bases respectively, with 10 bases between them. This CDR3 is built from 14 residues. Produced via immunoSEQ multiplex PCR; TCRdb's table is partial and in-frame only. The sample has 150,000 to 180,000 clones; 87% are singletons. This chain joins TRBV15 and TRBJ1-3; no definite D call. The sequence derives from an adult who received the AZD1222 COVID-19 vaccine. The specimen was peripheral blood, collected 28 days after the second AZD1222 dose. The CDR3 nucleotides read TGTGCCACCAACAACGGGAACTCTGGAAACACCATATATTTT. This translates into CATNNGNSGNTIYF.